These T cell receptor beta chains were read from a single sample in a study of PD-L1 blockade in urothelial cancer. Profiled with immunoSEQ multiplex PCR; TCRdb holds only in-frame clones, not every one. This table holds tens of thousands of clones, roughly 86% found once. Sample: PBMCs, taken around atezolizumab (anti-PD-L1) treatment. The receptors stem from a man between 60 and 70 years old with urothelial cancer. Each CDR3 is given without its conserved first and last residue.

J gene: TRBJ2-3
V gene: TRBV28
CDR3 protein: ASSGAGTGTDTQY

J gene: TRBJ2-1
V gene: TRBV14
CDR3 protein: ASSPSGRAFFGEQF

J gene: TRBJ1-5
V gene: TRBV7-9
CDR3 protein: ASSPSRVGNQPQH

J gene: TRBJ1-1
V gene: TRBV18
CDR3 protein: ASYYGQAPNTEAF

J gene: TRBJ2-7
V gene: TRBV7-6
CDR3 protein: ASSLTPLAGPIPYEQY

J gene: TRBJ1-4
V gene: TRBV2
CDR3 protein: ASGGTDNEKLF

J gene: TRBJ1-1
V gene: TRBV19
CDR3 protein: ASRTTGIKNTEAF

J gene: TRBJ1-2
V gene: TRBV29-1
CDR3 protein: SVESGDRYGYT

J gene: TRBJ2-7
V gene: TRBV7-3
CDR3 protein: ASSLLGWGTSGSLPYEQY

J gene: TRBJ2-1
V gene: TRBV5-4
CDR3 protein: ASSLGGSPHNEQF

J gene: TRBJ1-5
V gene: TRBV19
CDR3 protein: ASTLGGANQPQH

J gene: TRBJ2-3
V gene: TRBV5-1
CDR3 protein: ASSLGAGTSTDTQY

J gene: TRBJ1-3
V gene: TRBV11-3
CDR3 protein: ASSPARPGAGNTIY

J gene: TRBJ2-2
V gene: TRBV5-6
CDR3 protein: ASSPRDRGRTGELF

J gene: TRBJ1-1
V gene: TRBV6-1
CDR3 protein: ASSPGTGVPEAF

J gene: TRBJ2-3
V gene: TRBV19
CDR3 protein: ASSISSASSDTQY

J gene: TRBJ2-3
V gene: TRBV7-3
CDR3 protein: ASSPGVRGTDTQY

J gene: TRBJ2-7
V gene: TRBV27
CDR3 protein: ASHGTGDWNSYEQY

J gene: TRBJ2-1
V gene: TRBV9
CDR3 protein: ASSPMGGTRDEQF

J gene: TRBJ2-3
V gene: TRBV7-9
CDR3 protein: ASSLGGTALTDTQY

J gene: TRBJ1-2
V gene: TRBV7-9
CDR3 protein: ASSFRDIHGYT

J gene: TRBJ2-1
V gene: TRBV5-4
CDR3 protein: ASSLSLGGGGNEQF

J gene: TRBJ1-2
V gene: TRBV18
CDR3 protein: ASSPGPFKTSYT

J gene: TRBJ1-1
V gene: TRBV30
CDR3 protein: AWSPQGRIAF

J gene: TRBJ2-7
V gene: TRBV19
CDR3 protein: ASSIGNSLYEQY

J gene: TRBJ1-2
V gene: TRBV6-1
CDR3 protein: ASSDPDRSGGYT

J gene: TRBJ2-7
V gene: TRBV4-2
CDR3 protein: ASSQEFLLWTGSHEQY

J gene: TRBJ1-1
V gene: TRBV19
CDR3 protein: ASSPLNRQTVHTEAF

J gene: TRBJ1-6
V gene: TRBV5-4
CDR3 protein: ASSLPGTGNSPLH

J gene: TRBJ1-2
V gene: TRBV5-1
CDR3 protein: ASSLDSNYGYT

J gene: TRBJ2-1
V gene: TRBV29-1
CDR3 protein: SDDRGPGEQF

J gene: TRBJ2-2
V gene: TRBV28
CDR3 protein: ASSSRVRNTGELF

J gene: TRBJ2-3
V gene: TRBV12-5
CDR3 protein: ASGFGTSGSSDTQY

J gene: TRBJ1-1
V gene: TRBV6-5
CDR3 protein: ASSQGTEAF

J gene: TRBJ2-3
V gene: TRBV28
CDR3 protein: ASSWAGTSTDTQY

J gene: TRBJ1-2
V gene: TRBV28
CDR3 protein: ASSPGQINTYGYT

J gene: TRBJ1-1
V gene: TRBV4-1
CDR3 protein: ASSQDQRAGEAF

J gene: TRBJ2-7
V gene: TRBV29-1
CDR3 protein: SVSGTHYEQY

J gene: TRBJ2-3
V gene: TRBV30
CDR3 protein: AWRLAGRTDTQY

J gene: TRBJ1-4
V gene: TRBV28
CDR3 protein: ASSRQGALEKLF

J gene: TRBJ2-5
V gene: TRBV5-6
CDR3 protein: ASSFWIGSAYQQDQTQY

J gene: TRBJ1-2
V gene: TRBV7-8
CDR3 protein: ASSLEPGQWNYGYT

J gene: TRBJ1-3
V gene: TRBV5-1
CDR3 protein: ASSLAGEAGNTIY